Included here is one TCR beta chain sequence, with context. PCR was performed a second time for roughly 7 to 11 cycles using a sample-barcoded 5' primer and a J-beta primer mix. TCRdb processed the 5' RACE reads anew with MiXCR; each CDR3 protein has one entry. This sample carries approximately 790,000 distinct CDR3 sequences, 60% to 80% of them seen once, and the ten largest clones take 25% to 35%. The data are from a study of blood T cells in healthy people across ages. The V end was cut by 3 bases, the J end by 2 bases, with 14 bases between. The CDR3 is 14 amino acids. Germline V lookup: CDR1 DFQATT, CDR2 SNEGSKA (reference sequence).

This sequence originates from a man aged 25 to 45 in good health. Sequencing was done on a sample of blood. The V and J genes are TRBV20-1 and TRBJ2-7, with D perhaps TRBD1 or TRBD2 (5 bases each). The CDR3 is CSARVGAGTYEQYF. CDR3 DNA sequence: TGCAGTGCTAGGGTCGGGGCAGGCACCTACGAGCAGTACTTC.